This TCR beta chain is from a study of blood T cell repertoires in COVID-19. The repertoire was sequenced with immunoSEQ multiplex PCR; TCRdb's copy has only in-frame clones and lacks some. The sample has 250,000 to 300,000 clones; approximately 86% are singletons. Germline assignment: CDR1 MNHEY and CDR2 SMNVEV (reference sequence). This CDR3 is 16 amino acids long. J lost 3 bases, V lost 3 bases, and 10 bases had no gene match. Sequences were obtained from peripheral blood. V is TRBV27 and J is TRBJ1-1; 7 bases line up with TRBD1. The receptor's source is a man younger than 45 with active or convalescent COVID-19. This chain's CDR3 is CASSFFGTAGDTEAFF. The DNA for the CDR3 is TGTGCCAGCAGTTTTTTTGGGACAGCGGGGGACACTGAAGCTTTCTTT.